The rows below give T cell receptor beta chains drawn from one sample of a study of blood T cell repertoires in COVID-19. Data came from immunoSEQ multiplex PCR; TCRdb stores just in-frame clones and leaves some out. Of about 220,000 clones in the sample, about 84% are singletons; the top ten hold more than 10%. The sequenced material came from peripheral blood. The origin of the receptors is a human donor in a cohort sampled during active COVID-19. Both conserved end residues are part of each CDR3. The order of the fields is V gene, CDR3 length, J gene, CDR3 protein.

TRBV5-1	14	TRBJ2-5	CASSSGLPQETQYF
TRBV5-1	17	TRBJ2-7	CASSFNLPGQGYYEQYF
TRBV27	14	TRBJ1-4	CASSLGAANEKLFF
TRBV7-9	14	TRBJ2-1	CASSLGQGLHEQFF
TRBV19	15	TRBJ1-1	CASSNRRGGNTEAFF
TRBV28	17	TRBJ2-2	CASSHPDRAANTGELFF
TRBV7-2	15	TRBJ1-4	CASSPQGLTNEKLFF
TRBV5-4	13	TRBJ2-5	CASRAGTQETQYF
TRBV5-6	16	TRBJ2-7	CASNRGLGRGKDEQYF
TRBV28	15	TRBJ2-4	CASSPAGPVKNIQYF
TRBV15	14	TRBJ2-7	CATSRGREGYEQYF
TRBV12-3/TRBV12-4	13	TRBJ2-7	CASSLRLADEQYF
TRBV24-1	12	TRBJ1-3	CATSDTGNTIYF
TRBV15	13	TRBJ1-1	CATSRAENTEAFF
TRBV4-1	18	TRBJ1-6	CASSSRETGTGSNSPLHF
TRBV7-2	14	TRBJ1-2	CASSAARDSNGYTF
TRBV19	16	TRBJ1-5	CASSIIGVRSNQPQHF
TRBV5-4	16	TRBJ2-1	CASSVPSQRGVNEQFF
TRBV7-9	14	TRBJ2-7	CASSSGPENYEQYF
TRBV10-3	18	TRBJ2-3	CAISESMASRGLADTQYF
TRBV7-3	16	TRBJ2-1	CASSLIADYGGNEQFF
TRBV11-2	16	TRBJ2-1	CASNPGLAGAVNEQFF
TRBV9	14	TRBJ1-1	CASSAGGPNTEAFF
TRBV19	14	TRBJ2-3	CAGSPGGGTDTQYF